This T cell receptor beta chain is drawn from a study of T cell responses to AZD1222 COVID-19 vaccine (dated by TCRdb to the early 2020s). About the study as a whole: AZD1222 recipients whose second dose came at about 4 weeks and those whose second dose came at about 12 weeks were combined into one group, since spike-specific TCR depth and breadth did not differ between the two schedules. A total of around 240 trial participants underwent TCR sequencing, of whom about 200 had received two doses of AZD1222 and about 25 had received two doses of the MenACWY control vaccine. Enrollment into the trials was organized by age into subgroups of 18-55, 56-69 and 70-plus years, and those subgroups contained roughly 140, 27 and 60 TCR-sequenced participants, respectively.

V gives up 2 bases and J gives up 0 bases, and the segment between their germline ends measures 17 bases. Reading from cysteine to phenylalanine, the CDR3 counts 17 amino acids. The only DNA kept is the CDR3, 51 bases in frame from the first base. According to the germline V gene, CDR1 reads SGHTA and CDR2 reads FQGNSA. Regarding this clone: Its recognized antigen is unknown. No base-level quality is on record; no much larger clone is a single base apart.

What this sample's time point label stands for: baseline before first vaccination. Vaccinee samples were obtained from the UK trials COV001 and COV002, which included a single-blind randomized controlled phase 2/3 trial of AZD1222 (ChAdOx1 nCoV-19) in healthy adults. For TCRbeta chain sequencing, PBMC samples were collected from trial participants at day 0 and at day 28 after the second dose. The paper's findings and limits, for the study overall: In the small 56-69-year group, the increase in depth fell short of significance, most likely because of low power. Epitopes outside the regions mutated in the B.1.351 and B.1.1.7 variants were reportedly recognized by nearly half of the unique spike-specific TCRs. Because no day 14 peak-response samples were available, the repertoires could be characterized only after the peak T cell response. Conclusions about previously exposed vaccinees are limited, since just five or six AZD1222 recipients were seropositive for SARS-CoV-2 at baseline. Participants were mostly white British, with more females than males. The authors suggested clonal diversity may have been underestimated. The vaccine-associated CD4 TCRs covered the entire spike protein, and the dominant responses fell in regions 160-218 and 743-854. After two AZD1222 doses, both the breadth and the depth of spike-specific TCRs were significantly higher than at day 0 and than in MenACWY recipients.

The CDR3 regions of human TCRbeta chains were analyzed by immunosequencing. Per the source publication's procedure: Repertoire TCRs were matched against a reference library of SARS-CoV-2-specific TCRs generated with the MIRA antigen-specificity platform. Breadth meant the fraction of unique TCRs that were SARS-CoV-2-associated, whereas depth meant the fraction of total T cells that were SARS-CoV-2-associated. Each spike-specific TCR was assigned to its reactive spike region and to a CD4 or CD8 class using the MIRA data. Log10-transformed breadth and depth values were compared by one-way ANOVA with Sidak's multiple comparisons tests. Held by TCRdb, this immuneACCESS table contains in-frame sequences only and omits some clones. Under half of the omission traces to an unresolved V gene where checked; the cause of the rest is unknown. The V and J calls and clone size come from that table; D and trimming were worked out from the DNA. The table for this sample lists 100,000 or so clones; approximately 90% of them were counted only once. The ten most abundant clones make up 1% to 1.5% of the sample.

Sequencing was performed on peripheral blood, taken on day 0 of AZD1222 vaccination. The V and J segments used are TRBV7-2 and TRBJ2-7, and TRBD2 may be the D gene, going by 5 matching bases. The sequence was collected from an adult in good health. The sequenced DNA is TGTGCCAGCAGCTTAAGAGGGCCTGGAATTGCCTCCTACGAGCAGTACTTC. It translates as CASSLRGPGIASYEQYF.